This TCR beta chain was recovered during a study of graft-versus-host responses after intestinal transplantation. To note about this clone: The antigen remains unidentified.

Germline loops: CDR1 MNHEY, CDR2 SVGAGI. This CDR3 comprises 12 residues. V shed 6 bases and J shed 0 bases, with 2 bases lying between them. Study-level points and caveats: The marrow of recipients harbored GvH clones, and ileum or blood showed some of them first.

The bone marrow was collected post-transplant, and it came from the posterior iliac crest or another site. The protocol was immunoSEQ multiplex PCR, while the TCRdb copy is restricted to in-frame clones and leaves out a portion. The repertoire holds just over 15,000 clones, with around 87% as singletons. This chain connects TRBV6-5 to TRBJ2-2; no firm D call. The TCR comes from a human patient who received an intestinal transplant, so some T cells may come from the graft donor. This specimen was bone marrow, taken nearly 130 days after intestinal transplantation. CDR3 loop: CASSPNTGELFF. The CDR3 nucleotides read TGTGCCAGCAGCCCGAACACCGGGGAGCTGTTTTTT.